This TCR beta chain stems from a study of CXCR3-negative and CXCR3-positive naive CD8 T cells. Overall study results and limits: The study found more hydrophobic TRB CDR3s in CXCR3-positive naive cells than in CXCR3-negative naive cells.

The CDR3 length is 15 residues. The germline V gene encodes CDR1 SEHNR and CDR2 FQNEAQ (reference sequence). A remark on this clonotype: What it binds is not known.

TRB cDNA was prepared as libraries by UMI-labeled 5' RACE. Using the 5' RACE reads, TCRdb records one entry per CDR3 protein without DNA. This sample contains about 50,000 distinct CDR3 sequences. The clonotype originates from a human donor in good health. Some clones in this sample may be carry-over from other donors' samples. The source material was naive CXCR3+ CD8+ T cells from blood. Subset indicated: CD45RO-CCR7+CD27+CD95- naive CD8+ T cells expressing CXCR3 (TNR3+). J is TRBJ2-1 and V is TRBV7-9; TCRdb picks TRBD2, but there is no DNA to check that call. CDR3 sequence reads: CASSLQGTSGAEQFF. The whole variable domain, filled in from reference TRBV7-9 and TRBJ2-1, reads DTGVSQNPRHKITKRGQNVTFRCDPISEHNRLYWYRQTLGQGPEFLTYFQNEAQLEKSRLLSDRFSAERPKGSFSTLEIQRTEQGDSAMYLCASSLQGTSGAEQFFGPGTRLTVL.